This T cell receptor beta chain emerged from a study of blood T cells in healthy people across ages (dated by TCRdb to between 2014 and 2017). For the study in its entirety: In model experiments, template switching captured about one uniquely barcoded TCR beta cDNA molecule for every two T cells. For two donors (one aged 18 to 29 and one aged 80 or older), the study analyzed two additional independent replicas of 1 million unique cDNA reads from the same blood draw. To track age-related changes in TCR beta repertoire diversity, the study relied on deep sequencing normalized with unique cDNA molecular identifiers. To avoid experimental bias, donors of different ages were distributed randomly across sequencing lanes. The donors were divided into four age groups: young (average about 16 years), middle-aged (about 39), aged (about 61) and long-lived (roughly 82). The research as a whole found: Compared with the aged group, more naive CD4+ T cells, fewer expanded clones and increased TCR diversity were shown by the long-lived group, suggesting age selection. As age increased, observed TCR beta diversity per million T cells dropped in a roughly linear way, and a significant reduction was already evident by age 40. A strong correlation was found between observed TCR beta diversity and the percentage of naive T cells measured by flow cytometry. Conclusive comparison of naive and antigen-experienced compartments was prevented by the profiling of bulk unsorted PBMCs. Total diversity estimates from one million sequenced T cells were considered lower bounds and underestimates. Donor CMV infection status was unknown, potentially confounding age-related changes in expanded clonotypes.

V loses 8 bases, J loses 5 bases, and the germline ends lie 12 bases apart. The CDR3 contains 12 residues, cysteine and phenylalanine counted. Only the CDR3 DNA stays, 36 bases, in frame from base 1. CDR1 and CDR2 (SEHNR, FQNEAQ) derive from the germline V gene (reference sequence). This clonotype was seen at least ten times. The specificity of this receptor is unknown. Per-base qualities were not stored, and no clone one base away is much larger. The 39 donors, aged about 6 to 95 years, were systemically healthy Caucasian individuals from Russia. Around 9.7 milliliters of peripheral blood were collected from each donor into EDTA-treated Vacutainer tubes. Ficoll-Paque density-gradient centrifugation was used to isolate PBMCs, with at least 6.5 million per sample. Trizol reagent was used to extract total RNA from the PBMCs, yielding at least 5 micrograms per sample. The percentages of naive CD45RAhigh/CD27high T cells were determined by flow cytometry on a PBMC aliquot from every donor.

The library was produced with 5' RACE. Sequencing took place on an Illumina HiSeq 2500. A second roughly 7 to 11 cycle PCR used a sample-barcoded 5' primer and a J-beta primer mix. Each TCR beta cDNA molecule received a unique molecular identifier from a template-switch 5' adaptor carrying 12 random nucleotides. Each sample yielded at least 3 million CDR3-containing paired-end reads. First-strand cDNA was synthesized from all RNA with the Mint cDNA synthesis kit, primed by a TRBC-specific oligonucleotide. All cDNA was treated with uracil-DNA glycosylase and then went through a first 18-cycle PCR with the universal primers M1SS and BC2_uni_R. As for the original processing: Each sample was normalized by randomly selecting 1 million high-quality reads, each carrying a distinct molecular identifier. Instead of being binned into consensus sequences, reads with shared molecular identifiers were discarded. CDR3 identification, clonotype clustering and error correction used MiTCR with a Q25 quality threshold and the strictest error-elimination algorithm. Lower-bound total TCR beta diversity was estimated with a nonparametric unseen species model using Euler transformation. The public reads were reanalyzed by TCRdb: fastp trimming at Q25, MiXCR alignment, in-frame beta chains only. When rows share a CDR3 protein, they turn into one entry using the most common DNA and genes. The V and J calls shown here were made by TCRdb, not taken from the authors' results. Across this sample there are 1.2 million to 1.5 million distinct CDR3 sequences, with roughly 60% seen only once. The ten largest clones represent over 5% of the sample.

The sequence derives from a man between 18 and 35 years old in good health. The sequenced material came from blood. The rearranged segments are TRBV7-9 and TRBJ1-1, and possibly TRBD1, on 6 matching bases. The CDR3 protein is CASSPTGTEAFF. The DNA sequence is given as TGTGCCAGCTCACCGACAGGTACTGAAGCTTTCTTT.